These 10 T cell receptor beta chains were sequenced from one sample in a study of Graves' ophthalmopathy and Graves' hyperthyroidism. Amplifying from RNA transcripts, the study obtained TCR beta CDR3 regions. HTBI-primed first-round RT-PCR preceded second-round multiplex PCR. TCRdb reprocessed the multiplex PCR reads with MiXCR, giving one entry per CDR3 protein. The table has about 400,000 distinct CDR3 sequences, 15% seen once. The sample comprised peripheral blood. The receptors were sampled from a woman between 18 and 29 years old with stable Graves' hyperthyroidism.

This clonotype was recorded at least ten times. The chain combines TRBV27 with TRBJ1-5; the match to TRBD1 covers 9 bases. The trim removed 6 bases at V and 4 bases at J, leaving 7 bases unmatched. The CDR3 is made up of 15 amino acids. Germline assignment: CDR1 MNHEY and CDR2 SMNVEV (reference sequence). CDR3 DNA sequence: TGTGCCAGCAGGTCAGCCGGGACAGGGAATCAGCCCCAGCATTTT. Amino acids: CASRSAGTGNQPQHF.

This clonotype was detected ten times or more. This chain uses TRBV12-3 or TRBV12-4 with TRBJ1-1; perhaps TRBD1 as D (5 bases). The CDR3 runs to 11 residues. Trimming took off 2 bases at V and 11 bases at J, with 9 bases between the two ends. CDR3 region: CASSLKGSAFF. DNA of the CDR3: TGTGCCAGCAGTTTAAAGGGGTCGGCTTTCTTT.

This clonotype was found many times. The chain has TRBV24-1 and TRBJ2-2; D call uncertain. Germline lookup yields CDR1 KGHDR and CDR2 SFDVKD. V lost 8 bases and J 6 bases, leaving 9 bases between the germline ends. The CDR3 sequence is 12 residues long. For the CDR3, the DNA is TGTGCCACCAATCAAGGACCCGGGGAGCTGTTTTTT. It translates to CATNQGPGELFF.

Many counts were recorded for this clonotype. The chain links TRBV2 to TRBJ1-2, with 8 positions matching TRBD1. The CDR3 covers 13 residues. Germline lookup yields CDR1 SNHLY and CDR2 FYNNEI. J was trimmed by 3 bases and V by 6 bases; bases with no gene match: 3. DNA of the CDR3: TGTGCCAGCAGGGCGGGACAGGACTATGGCTACACCTTC. Its translation is CASRAGQDYGYTF.

In this sample, this clonotype turned up many times. This sequence joins TRBV12-3 or TRBV12-4 and TRBJ2-5; D uncertain. V dropped 5 bases and J dropped 5 bases, with 6 bases sitting between them. The length of the CDR3 is 11 residues. CDR3 nucleotide sequence: TGTGCCAGCAGTGAGATGGAGACCCAGTACTTC. Translated, it gives CASSEMETQYF.

The chain joins TRBV18 to TRBJ1-1; no definite D call. V was pared by 5 bases and J by 1 base, with 8 bases between. Germline CDR1 reads KGHSH; CDR2 reads LQKENI. This CDR3 is built from 13 residues. The CDR3 loop is CASSKGPNTEAFF. The CDR3 nucleotides read TGTGCCAGCTCAAAAGGGCCGAACACTGAAGCTTTCTTT.

This clonotype was counted at least ten times. The genes are TRBV20-1 and TRBJ2-5, with D tentatively TRBD2 (6 bases). V was trimmed by 0 bases and J by 3 bases, leaving 14 bases between them. In germline, CDR1 is DFQATT, CDR2 SNEGSKA (reference sequence). This CDR3 spans 15 amino acids. CDR3 DNA: TGCAGTGCTAGAGACTCCGGGACGGGGGAAGAGACCCAGTACTTC. Translated: CSARDSGTGEETQYF.

Only a few counts were recorded for this clonotype. The rearrangement links TRBV7-9 to TRBJ2-7; TRBD2 is a possible D gene (7 bases). Trimming took 4 bases from V and 6 from J, leaving 16 bases between them. This CDR3 region has 14 residues. Germline V gives CDR1 SEHNR, CDR2 FQNEAQ (reference sequence). This chain's CDR3 is CASSSPERDTEQYF. DNA of the CDR3: TGTGCCAGCAGCTCCCCCGAGCGGGACACCGAGCAGTACTTC.

This clonotype has a handful of counts. J is TRBJ2-3 and V is TRBV10-1, with D perhaps TRBD2 (6 bases). The CDR3 runs to 15 residues. Germline lookup yields CDR1 WNHNN and CDR2 SYGVQD (reference sequence). Between the trimmed V and J ends, which lost 0 bases and 2 bases, there was a span of 9 bases. The CDR3 spells CASSESTGLTDTQYF. In DNA, the CDR3 is TGCGCCAGCAGTGAGTCGACGGGACTCACAGATACGCAGTATTTT.

This clonotype was counted ten times or more. In DNA, the CDR3 is TGTGCCAGCACCCTGGGGAGGGAGGGCACTGAAGCTTTCTTT. It codes for CASTLGREGTEAFF. V usage is TRBV12-3 or TRBV12-4 and J usage is TRBJ1-1; D is unresolved. V was shortened by 7 bases and J by 4 bases, with 16 bases between the two germline ends. CDR3 length equals 14 residues.